This TCR beta chain came from a study of response to subunit inactivated influenza vaccine. TCRdb analysed the RT-PCR reads with MiXCR anew, one entry per CDR3 protein. The sample comprises around 530,000 distinct CDR3 sequences, 15% to 20% of which are singletons, and approximately 3% rests with the top ten. Germline CDR1 MDHEN, CDR2 SYDVKM. This CDR3 region has 16 residues. J gave up 1 base and V 4 bases, and 5 bases lay outside the gene matches. General study points: Each seasonal influenza vaccination, the authors suggested, recruits few new T cells.

Turning to this clonotype: No antigen is known for it.

Specimen: CD4+ T cells sorted from PBMCs, collected 23 months after vaccination. This chain connects TRBV28 to TRBJ2-2; 8 nucleotides align to TRBD2. The TCR comes from a man between 45 and 75 years old who received an inactivated influenza vaccine. The CDR3 nucleotides are TGTGCCAGCAGTTCGATCCGGGAGGGGAACACCGGGGAGCTGTTTTTT. Amino acid sequence: CASSSIREGNTGELFF. The variable domain in full, with the rest retrieved from reference TRBV28 and TRBJ2-2, is DVKVTQSSRYLVKRTGEKVFLECVQDMDHENMFWYRQDPGLGLRLIYFSYDVKMKEKGDIPEGYSVSREKKERFSLILESASTNQTSMYLCASSSIREGNTGELFFGEGSRLTVL.